This T cell receptor (beta chain) is drawn from a study of identical twins. This clonotype appeared a few times. TCRdb re-called the 5' RACE reads through MiXCR, storing one row per CDR3 protein. This table has about 1.7 million distinct CDR3 sequences, more than 30% appearing once. Looked up from germline, CDR1 is MNHNS and CDR2 is SASEGT. The CDR3 length is 13 residues. The sequence was obtained from a newborn girl in good health. Sequencing used cord blood. This chain connects TRBV6-1 to TRBJ2-4; 8 nucleotides match TRBD1. The J call could be wrong; TRBJ2-7 is a better fit for the DNA end. Here the CDR3 DNA reads TGTGCCAGCGTTAGACAGGGGTTGTACGAGCAGTACTTC. This sequence encodes CASVRQGLYEQYF.